This TCR beta chain originates from a study of identifying expanded T cells in peripheral blood. Study observations and caveats: Over around two and four weeks, about 15 and 19 clones changed, versus approximately 1.1 between replicates.

Germline CDR1 reads SGHRS; CDR2 reads YFSETQ. V lost 1 base, J lost 0 bases, and 7 bases lay in between. CDR3 length equals 14 residues. Remarks on this clone: Its antigen remains unknown.

No infections or other immune events were documented during collection. Produced via immunoSEQ multiplex PCR; TCRdb's table is partial and in-frame only. The sample records 50,000 to 75,000 clones, approximately 82% being singletons. This receptor was identified in a person aged 18-70 years in good health. The V gene is TRBV5-1, the J gene TRBJ1-1, with D possibly matching TRBD1 (5 bases). Sequenced material: blood. CDR3 nucleotide sequence: TGCGCCAGCAGCTTGACAGGCATGAACACTGAAGCTTTCTTT. Its translation is CASSLTGMNTEAFF.